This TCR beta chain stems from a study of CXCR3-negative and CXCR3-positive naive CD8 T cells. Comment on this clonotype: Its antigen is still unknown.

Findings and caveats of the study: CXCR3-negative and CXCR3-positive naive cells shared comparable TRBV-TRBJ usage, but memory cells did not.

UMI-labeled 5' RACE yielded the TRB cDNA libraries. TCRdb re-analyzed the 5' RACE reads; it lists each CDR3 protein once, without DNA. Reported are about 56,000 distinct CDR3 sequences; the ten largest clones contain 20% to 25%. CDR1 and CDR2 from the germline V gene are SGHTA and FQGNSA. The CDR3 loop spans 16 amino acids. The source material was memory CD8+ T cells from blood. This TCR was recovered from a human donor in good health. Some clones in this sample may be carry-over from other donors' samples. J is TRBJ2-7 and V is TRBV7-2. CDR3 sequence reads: CASSLDLTDRSYEQYF.